This T cell receptor beta chain was obtained from a study of T cells after posttransplantation cyclophosphamide (dated by TCRdb to 2016 to 2018). About the full investigation: Using TRB sequencing, the study followed how the T cell repertoire reconstituted after myeloablative bone marrow transplantation in which posttransplantation cyclophosphamide served as GVHD prophylaxis. Antigen receptor sequencing covered samples from a few dozen PTCy-treated patients and fewer than 20 of their related bone marrow donors. Public TRB sequences were searched against a database of over 3,600 sequences associated with responses to pathogens, tumor antigens, self-antigens and alloantigens. Blood from all 35 or so PTCy patients with 1-year posttransplant specimens was subjected to TRB sequencing. TRB sequencing was also done on up to roughly 3 additional blood samples from 2 to 5.2 years after transplant in 3 patients, and on pretransplant blood from 4 patients. TRA and TRB clonality were tightly correlated in 9 or 10 samples, so subsequent TCR analyses focused on TRB only.

TRB sequencing was run on genomic DNA with either the immunoSEQ assay at survey resolution or the hsTCRB kit. Per the source publication's procedure: The immunoSEQ software handled the initial read processing, while the LymphoSeq R package was used for the repertoire analyses. Clonality was calculated as 1 minus normalized Shannon entropy, and the Gini coefficient was also calculated for each TRB dataset. Phenotypes of unsorted samples were inferred by mapping TRB sequences from sorted subsets of the recipient or donor onto the same recipient's unsorted samples. Held by TCRdb, this immuneACCESS table contains in-frame sequences only and omits some clones. Under half of the omission traces to an unresolved V gene where checked; the cause of the rest is unknown. That table furnishes V, J and clone size, whereas the DNA furnished D and trimming. This sample gives around 40,000 clones in total; about 90% of them show up just once. The ten biggest clones cover 2% to 2.5% of the sample.

The CDR3 numbers 12 residues from cysteine through phenylalanine. Only the CDR3 region is kept as DNA, spanning 36 bases read in frame from base 1. In the germline V gene, CDR1 corresponds to SQVTM and CDR2 to ANQGSEA. Between the V and J ends, shortened by 4 bases and 5 bases respectively, the junction contains 8 bases. Paper-wide results and their limitations: Donor-recipient similarity was low at 1-2 months but rose over the first year, and later blood repertoires were often dominated by donor CD8+ memory clones. Across over 40 patients, TRB clonality was highly associated with recipient CMV seropositivity and CMV reactivation, and PTCy diversity was similar to diversity in CNI/methotrexate controls. The TRB repertoires of T cells infiltrating skin or the GI tract showed only limited overlap with the TRB repertoires found in blood.

A note on this clone: No cognate antigen has been identified for it. No per-base quality is available; no much larger clone lies one base away.

The treatment or condition label for this specimen denotes: high-dose cyclophosphamide on days +3 and +4 as single-agent GVHD prophylaxis. Busulfan and fludarabine conditioning, a related or unrelated marrow graft, and cyclophosphamide on days +3 and +4 were given to PTCy patients. The PTCy-treated patients were enrolled in a prospective multi-institutional clinical trial. Peripheral blood and bone marrow mononuclear cells were isolated by Ficoll-Hypaque density centrifugation and were cryopreserved. The sequence is built from TRBV29-1 and TRBJ2-2, with TRBD1 perhaps the D gene, on 5 matching bases. The sequence was obtained from a male patient aged 55-69 years who received an allogeneic stem cell transplant from a related donor and was CMV-positive. Where a transplant has occurred, the graft donor may have supplied some of the T cells. The sample consisted of PBMCs, taken just over 60 days after allogeneic stem cell transplant with posttransplant cyclophosphamide. The CDR3 loop reads CSVGQGTGELFF. The sequence in DNA is TGCAGCGTTGGCCAGGGAACCGGGGAGCTGTTTTTT.